The table lists the clone carrying this T cell receptor beta chain with a few counts. Described time point: patch test 2, 6 weeks after DPC sensitization. Treatment specified: therapeutic diphenylcyclopropenone sensitization with weekly scalp DPC. This sample stems from a study of human T cells and chemical hapten exposure. Across the whole study: Patients having alopecia areata, totalis or universalis were mostly female. Per-sample TCR yield variation was attributed mainly to small pooled library volume differences.

CDR3 length: 15 residues. Trimming stripped 3 bases from V and 7 bases from J, with 15 bases between. CDR1 is LGHDT and CDR2 is YNNKEL in the germline V gene (reference sequence). Individual cDNA molecules in this library carried unique molecular identifiers. TCRdb reprocessed the RACE reads via MiXCR and lists one record per CDR3 protein. The data contain more than 90,000 distinct CDR3 sequences, more than 9.5% of them singletons. This material consisted of whole blood, taken in connection with sensitization to the hapten diphenylcyclopropenone (DPC). This TCR was sampled from a woman in her thirties or forties with alopecia areata. Some clones in this sample may be carry-over from other donors' samples. The rearrangement uses TRBV3-1 and TRBJ1-4, with D maybe TRBD1 (5 bases). CDR3 loop: CASSQTLGGGEKLFF. Written as DNA, the CDR3 is TGTGCCAGCAGCCAGACCCTGGGTGGGGGTGAAAAACTGTTTTTT.